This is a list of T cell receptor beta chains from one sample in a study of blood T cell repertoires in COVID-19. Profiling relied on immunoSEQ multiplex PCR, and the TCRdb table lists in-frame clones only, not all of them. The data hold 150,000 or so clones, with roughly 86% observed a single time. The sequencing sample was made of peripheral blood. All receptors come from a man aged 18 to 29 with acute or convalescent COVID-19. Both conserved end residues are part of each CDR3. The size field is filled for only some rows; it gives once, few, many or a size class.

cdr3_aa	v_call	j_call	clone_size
CASSQQGYQPQHF	TRBV6-5	TRBJ1-5	NA
CASSLGGGASYNEQFF	TRBV5-1	TRBJ2-1	once
CAISDSTGVWQPQHF	TRBV10-3	TRBJ1-5	few
CASSLGTVRTEAFF	TRBV5-8	TRBJ1-1	NA
CASMVRNQPQHF	TRBV28	TRBJ1-5	NA
CASRLGTEANEKLFF	TRBV2	TRBJ1-4	NA
CASSLGDNSNQPQHF	TRBV7-8	TRBJ1-5	NA
CASSMVDRGSPNYGYTF	TRBV19	TRBJ1-2	NA
CASSYRSLEGYTF	TRBV6-6	TRBJ1-2	NA
CASSTDGIRNQPQHF	TRBV19	TRBJ1-5	NA
CAISEGSGGGNYGYTF	TRBV10-3	TRBJ1-2	few
CAWSNGQGSSPLHF	TRBV30	TRBJ1-6	NA
CAWTSGVVYGYTF	TRBV30	TRBJ1-2	NA
CASSEALRAGINQPQHF	TRBV6-1	TRBJ1-5	NA
CASSFSLTSGGVETQYF	TRBV6-2/TRBV6-3	TRBJ2-5	few
CASSLFTGRKYEQYF	TRBV7-9	TRBJ2-7	NA
CASSPFPRDTEAFF	TRBV18	TRBJ1-1	NA
CASSRRPSGGNEETQYF	TRBV5-1	TRBJ2-5	NA
CASREQGANTEAFF	TRBV19	TRBJ1-1	NA
CASSQASLNTGELFF	TRBV4-1	TRBJ2-2	NA
CASSESMGRAYSPLHF	TRBV25-1	TRBJ1-6	once
CASSIAGRTEAFF	TRBV19	TRBJ1-1	NA
CASSQGTGVAKNIQYF	TRBV3-1/TRBV3-2	TRBJ2-4	NA
CATSDPREPQETQYF	TRBV24-1	TRBJ2-5	NA
CASSERQGRAFF	TRBV5-4	TRBJ1-1	NA